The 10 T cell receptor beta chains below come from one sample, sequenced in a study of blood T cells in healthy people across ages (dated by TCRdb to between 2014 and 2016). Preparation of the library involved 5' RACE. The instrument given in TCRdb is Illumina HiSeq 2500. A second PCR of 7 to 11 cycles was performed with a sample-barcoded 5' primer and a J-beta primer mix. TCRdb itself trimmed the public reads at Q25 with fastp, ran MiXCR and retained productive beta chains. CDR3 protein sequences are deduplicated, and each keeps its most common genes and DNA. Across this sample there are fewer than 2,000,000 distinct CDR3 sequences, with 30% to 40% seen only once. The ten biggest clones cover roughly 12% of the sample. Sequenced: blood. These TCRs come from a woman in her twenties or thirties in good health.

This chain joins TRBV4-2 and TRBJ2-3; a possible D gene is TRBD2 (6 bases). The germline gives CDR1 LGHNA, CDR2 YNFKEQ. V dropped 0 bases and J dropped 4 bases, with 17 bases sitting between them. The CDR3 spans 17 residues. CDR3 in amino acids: CASSQDVRSGVADTQYF. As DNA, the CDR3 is TGTGCCAGCAGCCAAGACGTCCGATCGGGGGTCGCAGATACGCAGTATTTT.

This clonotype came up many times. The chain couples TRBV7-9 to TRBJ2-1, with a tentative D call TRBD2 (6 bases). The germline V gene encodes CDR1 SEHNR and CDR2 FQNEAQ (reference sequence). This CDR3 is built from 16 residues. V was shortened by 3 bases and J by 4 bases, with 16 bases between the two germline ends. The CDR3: CASSFRMASVYNEQFF. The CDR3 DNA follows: TGTGCCAGCAGCTTTCGTATGGCTAGCGTTTACAATGAGCAGTTCTTC.

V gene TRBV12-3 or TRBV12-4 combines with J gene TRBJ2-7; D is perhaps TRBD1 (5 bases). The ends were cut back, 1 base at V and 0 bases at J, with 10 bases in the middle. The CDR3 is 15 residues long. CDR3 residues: CASSLGQRYSYEQYF. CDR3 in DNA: TGTGCCAGCAGTTTAGGACAGCGATACTCCTACGAGCAGTACTTC.

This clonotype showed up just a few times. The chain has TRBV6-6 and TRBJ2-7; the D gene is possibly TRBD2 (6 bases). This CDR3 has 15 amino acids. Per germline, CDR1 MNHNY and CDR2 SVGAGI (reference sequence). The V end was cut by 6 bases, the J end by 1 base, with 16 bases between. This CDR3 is CASSFGRRESYEQYF. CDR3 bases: TGTGCCAGCAGCTTCGGCAGGAGGGAGTCCTACGAGCAGTACTTC.

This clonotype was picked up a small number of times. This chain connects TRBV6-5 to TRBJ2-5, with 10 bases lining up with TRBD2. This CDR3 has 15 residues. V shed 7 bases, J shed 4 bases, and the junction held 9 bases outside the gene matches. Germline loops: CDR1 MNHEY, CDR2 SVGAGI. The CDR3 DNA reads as TGTGCCAGCACATCCGGGCTAGCGGGAGCAGAGACCCAGTACTTC. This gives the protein CASTSGLAGAETQYF.

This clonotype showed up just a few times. The CDR3 loop is CASSLPDPGETQYF. DNA for the CDR3: TGCGCCAGCAGCTTGCCCGACCCGGGGGAGACCCAGTACTTC. The chain links TRBV5-1 to TRBJ2-5; possibly TRBD2 for D (5 bases). CDR3 length: 14 amino acids. Per germline, CDR1 SGHRS and CDR2 YFSETQ. Trimming pared 1 base from V and 5 bases from J, leaving 12 bases between.

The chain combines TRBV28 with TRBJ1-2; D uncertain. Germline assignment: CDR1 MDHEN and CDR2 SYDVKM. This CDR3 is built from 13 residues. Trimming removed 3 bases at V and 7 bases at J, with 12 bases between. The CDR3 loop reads CASSLRVASGYTF. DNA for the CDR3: TGTGCCAGCAGTTTGCGGGTTGCGAGTGGCTACACCTTC.

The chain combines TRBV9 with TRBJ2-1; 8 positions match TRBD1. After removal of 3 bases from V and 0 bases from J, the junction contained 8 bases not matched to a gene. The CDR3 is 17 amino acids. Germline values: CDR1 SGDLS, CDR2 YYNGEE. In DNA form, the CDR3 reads TGTGCCAGCAGCGAGCCCATAACAGGGGGCTCCTACAATGAGCAGTTCTTC. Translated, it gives CASSEPITGGSYNEQFF.

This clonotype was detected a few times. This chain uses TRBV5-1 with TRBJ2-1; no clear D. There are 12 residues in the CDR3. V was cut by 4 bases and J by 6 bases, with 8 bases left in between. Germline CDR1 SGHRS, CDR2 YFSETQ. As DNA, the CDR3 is TGCGCCAGCAGCCCTAGGACCAATGAGCAGTTCTTC. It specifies CASSPRTNEQFF.

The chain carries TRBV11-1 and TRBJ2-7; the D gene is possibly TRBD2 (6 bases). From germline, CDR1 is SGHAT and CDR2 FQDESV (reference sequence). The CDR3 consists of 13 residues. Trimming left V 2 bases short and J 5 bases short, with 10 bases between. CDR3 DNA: TGTGCCAGCAGCTTAAACGGCGGGAACGAGCAGTACTTC. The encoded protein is CASSLNGGNEQYF.